A single sample gave rise to the 7 T cell receptor beta chains below, sequenced in a study of T-cell reconstitution after alpha-beta-depleted transplantation in children. A TCRbeta library incorporating unique molecular identifiers was prepared. Each CDR3 protein gets one entry after TCRdb re-called the PCR reads with MiXCR. Found here are around 580,000 distinct CDR3 sequences, roughly 23% of them singletons; the top ten hold roughly an eighth. Source: PBMCs, mostly from graft donor cells, taken 360 days after TCRalphabeta/CD19-depleted stem cell transplant. Receptors were obtained from a boy in the first two years of life who had a stem cell transplant for acute myeloid leukemia, so the T cells may come from the graft donor.

V is TRBV20-1 and J is TRBJ2-5; the D gene is possibly TRBD2 (5 bases). This CDR3 has 13 residues. CDR1 is DFQATT, CDR2 SNEGSKA, per germline (reference sequence). Trimming stripped 7 bases from V and 1 base from J, with 13 bases between. The CDR3, as DNA: TGCAGTGTGTATGCGGGCTCCCAAGAGACCCAGTACTTC. Translated: CSVYAGSQETQYF.

This clonotype was found many times. The chain uses TRBV5-1 and TRBJ2-3; D is undetermined. Trimming pared 0 bases from V and 2 bases from J, leaving 13 bases between. CDR1 and CDR2 (germline): SGHRS, YFSETQ. CDR3 length: 16 amino acids. For the CDR3, the DNA is TGCGCCAGCAGCTTGGCCGTTAGGGCCTACACAGATACGCAGTATTTT. Residues: CASSLAVRAYTDTQYF.

This clonotype was observed a handful of times. The CDR3 sequence: CASSPGEGEFAPYNEQFF. The CDR3, as DNA: TGCGCCAGCAGCCCAGGCGAAGGAGAGTTCGCACCATACAATGAGCAGTTCTTC. V usage is TRBV4-1 and J usage is TRBJ2-1, with D unresolved. CDR1 is MGHRA, CDR2 YSYEKL, per germline. Trimming took 4 bases from V and 4 from J, leaving 23 bases between them. The length of the CDR3 is 18 residues.

This clonotype was counted at least ten times. The chain recombines TRBV5-1 with TRBJ2-2; 7 nucleotides align to TRBD2. The CDR3 covers 16 residues. Germline loops: CDR1 SGHRS, CDR2 YFSETQ. Unmatched junction bases numbered 9, after V lost 2 bases and J lost 5 bases. The CDR3 here is CASSFLSGEPTGELFF. The CDR3 bases are TGCGCCAGCAGCTTTCTGAGCGGGGAGCCAACCGGGGAGCTGTTTTTT. Full variable domain (rest looked up from reference TRBV5-1 and TRBJ2-2): KAGVTQTPRYLIKTRGQQVTLSCSPISGHRSVSWYQQTPGQGLQFLFEYFSETQRNKGNFPGRFSGRQFSNSRSEMNVSTLELGDSALYLCASSFLSGEPTGELFFGEGSRLTVL.

This clonotype was picked up many times. The chain couples TRBV28 to TRBJ2-7, with D possibly being TRBD1 (5 bases). This CDR3 has 15 residues. Germline lookup yields CDR1 MDHEN and CDR2 SYDVKM. V was trimmed by 5 bases and J by 4 bases, leaving 18 bases between them. The CDR3 spells CASSKGQGFFYEQYF. The CDR3 DNA reads TGTGCCAGCAGTAAAGGGCAGGGATTTTTTTACGAGCAGTACTTC. The full variable domain, with the rest looked up from reference TRBV28 and TRBJ2-7, is DVKVTQSSRYLVKRTGEKVFLECVQDMDHENMFWYRQDPGLGLRLIYFSYDVKMKEKGDIPEGYSVSREKKERFSLILESASTNQTSMYLCASSKGQGFFYEQYFGPGTRLTVT.

The V gene is TRBV7-6, the J gene TRBJ2-1; D call uncertain. Deletions cut 5 bases from V and 7 bases from J, with 9 bases between. The CDR3 extends over 12 amino acids. Germline CDR1 reads SGHVS; CDR2 reads FNYEAQ. CDR3 DNA sequence: TGTGCCAGCAGCGCCAGCAGAAATGAGCAGTTCTTC. Residues: CASSASRNEQFF. Full variable domain (remainder filled in from reference TRBV7-6 and TRBJ2-1): GAGVSQSPRYKVTKRGQDVALRCDPISGHVSLYWYRQALGQGPEFLTYFNYEAQQDKSGLPNDRFSAERPEGSISTLTIQRTEQRDSAMYRCASSASRNEQFFGPGTRLTVL.

The genes are TRBV25-1 and TRBJ1-1; 7 bases match TRBD1. Germline CDR1 reads MGHDK; CDR2 reads SYGVNS. This CDR3 contains 15 residues. V lost 1 base to trimming and J lost 1 base; unmatched junction nucleotides: 3. In DNA, the CDR3 is TGTGCCAGCAGTGAATGGGACAGCAAGAACACTGAAGCTTTCTTT. This codes for CASSEWDSKNTEAFF.